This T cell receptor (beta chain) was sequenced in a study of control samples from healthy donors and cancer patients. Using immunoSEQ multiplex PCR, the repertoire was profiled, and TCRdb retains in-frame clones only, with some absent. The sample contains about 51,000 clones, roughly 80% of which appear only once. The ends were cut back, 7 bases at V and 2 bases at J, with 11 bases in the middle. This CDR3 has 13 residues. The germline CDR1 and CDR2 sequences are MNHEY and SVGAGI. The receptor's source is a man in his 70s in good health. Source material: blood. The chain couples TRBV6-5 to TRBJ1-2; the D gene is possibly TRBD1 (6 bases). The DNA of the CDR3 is TGTGCCAGCACCATGGACAGCAACTATGGCTACACCTTC. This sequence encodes CASTMDSNYGYTF.